This record covers a single TCR beta chain. Its antigen is currently unknown. The sample originates from a study of OX40 agonist ivuxolimab in advanced cancers. Patients were ruled out by autoimmune disease history or systemic immunosuppression. Germline CDR1 and CDR2: SGDLS and YYNGEE. The germline V and J ends were trimmed by 0 bases and 6 bases, with 9 bases remaining between them. The CDR3 loop spans 13 amino acids. Study outcomes and limitations: Partial responders at 0.1-3.0 mg/kg had among the lowest clonal expansion.

The protocol was immunoSEQ multiplex PCR, while the TCRdb copy is restricted to in-frame clones and leaves out a portion. The sample has tens of thousands of clones, 65% to 85% seen once. This TCR came from an adult with an advanced solid tumor such as melanoma, head and neck, liver or kidney cancer. V gene TRBV9 combines with J gene TRBJ1-1; no reliable D call. Specimen: CD4+ or CD8+ T cells sorted from blood, collected in a trial of the OX40 agonist ivuxolimab. The CDR3 spells CASSVVEYAEAFF. The DNA for the CDR3 is TGTGCCAGCAGCGTAGTCGAGTACGCTGAAGCTTTCTTT.